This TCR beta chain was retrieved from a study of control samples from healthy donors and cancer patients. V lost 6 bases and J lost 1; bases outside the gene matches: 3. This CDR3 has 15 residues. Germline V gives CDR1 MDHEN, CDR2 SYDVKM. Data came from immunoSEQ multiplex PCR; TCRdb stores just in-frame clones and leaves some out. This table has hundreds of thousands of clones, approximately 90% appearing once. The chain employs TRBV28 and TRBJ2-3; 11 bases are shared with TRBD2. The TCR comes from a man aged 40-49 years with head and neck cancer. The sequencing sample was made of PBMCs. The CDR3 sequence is CASRLAGGRTDTQYF. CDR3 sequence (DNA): TGTGCCAGCAGGCTAGCGGGAGGTCGCACAGATACGCAGTATTTT.